This T cell receptor beta chain came from a study of blood T cell repertoires in COVID-19. At the level of the study: Nucleic acid was either cDNA or gDNA, and it came from T cells, B-cell-depleted T cells, or PBMCs.

The CDR3 runs 14 residues. Trimming cost V 4 bases and J 3 bases, with 13 bases left between them. Germline values: CDR1 MNHEY, CDR2 SMNVEV (reference sequence). Original handling: Nucleated cell number was recorded as an estimate derived from reference gene primer amplification. Only in-frame clones appear in the TCRdb table, and some are missing; sequencing was by immunoSEQ multiplex PCR. Clone size and the V and J calls come from that table; the DNA yielded D and trimming. The repertoire holds about 190,000 clones, with about 89% as singletons. The specimen sequenced was peripheral blood. The source of this sequence is a man aged 40-55 years with acute or convalescent COVID-19. This chain links TRBV27 with TRBJ2-7, with D tentatively TRBD2 (6 bases). The CDR3 nucleotides read TGTGCCAGCAGTTCCGGGCGGAGGGGCTACGAGCAGTACTTC. Amino acids: CASSSGRRGYEQYF.